This T cell receptor beta chain originates from a study of T cells in Graves' hyperthyroidism and ophthalmopathy. V lost 5 bases, J lost 0 bases, and 4 bases stayed unmatched. Germline V gene lookup returns CDR1 MGHRA and CDR2 YSYEKL. This CDR3 comprises 16 residues. This clonotype has only a few counts. Amplification yielded TCR beta CDR3 regions, with RNA transcripts as the source. The TCR CDR3 was amplified in a first-round RT-PCR using the HTBI primer set. In TCRdb, the multiplex PCR reads were re-called with MiXCR into one record per CDR3 protein. This sample yields about 270,000 distinct CDR3 sequences, of which 13% to 15% are seen a single time; under 35% belongs to the top ten.

J is TRBJ2-2 and V is TRBV4-1, with 9 bases aligning to TRBD2. Input material: blood. This TCR came from a woman in her forties or fifties with Graves' hyperthyroidism that later progressed to Graves' ophthalmopathy. Here the CDR3 DNA reads TGCGCCAGCAGCAAACTAGCGGGCTCGAACACCGGGGAGCTGTTTTTT. Amino acids: CASSKLAGSNTGELFF.